This T cell receptor beta chain was identified during a study of sequential checkpoint blockade in melanoma. Study context: TCRβ was sequenced from DNA of about a hundred pretreatment tumors.

The protocol was immunoSEQ multiplex PCR, while the TCRdb copy is restricted to in-frame clones and leaves out a portion. The sample consists of just over 20,000 clones, 25% to 35% of them appearing once. Study-level results: Patients with week-13 increases in T-cell fraction and clonality benefited about 30 times more often.

Germline-derived CDR1 and CDR2 are LGHNA and YSLEER. CDR3 length equals 15 residues. V was shortened by 4 bases and J by 0 bases, with 10 bases between the two germline ends. This clone has a handful of counts. Its antigen is not identified. As to treatment: randomized to nivolumab then ipilimumab (arm A) or the reverse (arm B). Sequencing was performed on tumor tissue (inferred from file names), taken from a patient given nivolumab and ipilimumab in sequence. The TCR comes from a human donor with melanoma. This chain connects TRBV4-3 to TRBJ1-3; no clear D. The CDR3 DNA reads as TGCGCCAGCAGCCCGCAGGTGTCCTCTGGAAACACCATATATTTT. Protein sequence: CASSPQVSSGNTIYF.